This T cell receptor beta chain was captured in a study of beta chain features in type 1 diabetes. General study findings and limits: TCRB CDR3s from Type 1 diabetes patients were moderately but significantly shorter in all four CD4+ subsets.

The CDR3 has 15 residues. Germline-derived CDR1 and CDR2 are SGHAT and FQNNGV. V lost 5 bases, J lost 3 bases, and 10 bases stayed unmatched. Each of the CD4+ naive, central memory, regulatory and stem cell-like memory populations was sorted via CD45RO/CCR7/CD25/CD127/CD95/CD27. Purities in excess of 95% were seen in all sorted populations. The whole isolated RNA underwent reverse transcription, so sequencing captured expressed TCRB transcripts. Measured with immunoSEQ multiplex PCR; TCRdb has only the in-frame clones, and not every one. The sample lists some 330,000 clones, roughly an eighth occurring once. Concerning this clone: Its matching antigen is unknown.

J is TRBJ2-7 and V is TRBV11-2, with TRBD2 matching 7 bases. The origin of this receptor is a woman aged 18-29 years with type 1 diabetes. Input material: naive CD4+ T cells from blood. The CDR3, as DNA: TGTGCCAGCAGCGACAACCGGGACTACCTCTACGAGCAGTACTTC. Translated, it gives CASSDNRDYLYEQYF.